Listed here are 6 T cell receptor beta chains from one sample, sequenced in a study of shared clonotypes between healthy human individuals. The data were produced by immunoSEQ multiplex PCR, yet TCRdb's version contains in-frame clones alone and is incomplete. The sample has 2 million to 2.5 million clones; approximately 90% are singletons. The sample comprised naive CD4+ T cells from PBMCs. As to subset: CD45RA+ positively selected. The receptors shown here come from a man aged 18 to 30 in good health. Some clones in this sample may be carry-over from other donors' samples.

The CDR3 region has the DNA TGTGCCAGCAGCTTAGGTGGCGGGGCGGGCGAGCAGTACTTC. Amino acid sequence: CASSLGGGAGEQYF. The chain recombines TRBV7-3 with TRBJ2-7, with D possibly matching TRBD2 (6 bases). The CDR3 consists of 14 residues. Germline CDR1 and CDR2: SGHTA and FQGTGA. Trimming removed 2 bases at V and 6 bases at J, with 14 bases between.

This clone was detected only a few times. The chain links TRBV9 to TRBJ1-4, with D maybe TRBD1 (5 bases). The germline gives CDR1 SGDLS, CDR2 YYNGEE. This CDR3 is 17 amino acids long. Trimming removed 0 bases from V and 0 bases from J, with 12 bases in between. The CDR3 DNA reads TGTGCCAGCAGCGTAGACCCAGGGTACGCAACTAATGAAAAACTGTTTTTT. It is translated as CASSVDPGYATNEKLFF.

The rearrangement links TRBV7-6 to TRBJ2-1; TRBD1 might be the D (6 bases). The CDR3 is 15 residues long. Trimming took off 1 base at V and 2 bases at J, with 9 bases between the two ends. CDR1 and CDR2 from the germline V gene are SGHVS and FNYEAQ. The CDR3 region has the DNA TGTGCCAGCAGCTTAGGAGGGGGTACCTACAATGAGCAGTTCTTC. Encoded protein: CASSLGGGTYNEQFF.

The V gene is TRBV7-2, the J gene TRBJ2-3, with 7 bases that match TRBD2. The length of the CDR3 is 15 residues. V dropped 2 bases and J dropped 5; count of bases not matched to a gene: 7. Germline-derived CDR1 and CDR2 are SGHTA and FQGNSA. CDR3: CASSLFAGVKDTQYF. DNA for the CDR3: TGTGCCAGCAGCTTATTTGCGGGAGTTAAAGATACGCAGTATTTT. Filled out from reference TRBV7-2 and TRBJ2-3, the complete variable domain reads GAGVSQSPSNKVTEKGKDVELRCDPISGHTALYWYRQSLGQGLEFLIYFQGNSAPDKSGLPSDRFSAERTGGSVSTLTIQRTQQEDSAVYLCASSLFAGVKDTQYFGPGTRLTVL.

The gene calls are TRBV28 and TRBJ1-5; 10 bases fit TRBD1. CDR3 length: 16 amino acids. Germline trimming cut 3 bases from V and 4 bases from J; bases unmatched to any gene: 6. The germline gives CDR1 MDHEN, CDR2 SYDVKM. The CDR3 DNA is TGTGCCAGCAGTTTTTCGGGACAGGGGAAGAATCAGCCCCAGCATTTT. As protein: CASSFSGQGKNQPQHF.

This clone was counted a single time. CDR3 sequence reads: CASRIGPTNTGELFF. The DNA for the CDR3 is TGTGCCAGCAGAATCGGGCCCACGAACACCGGGGAGCTGTTTTTT. The chain uses TRBV6-1 and TRBJ2-2; D is undetermined. CDR1 is MNHNS, CDR2 SASEGT, per germline. The V end was cut by 6 bases, the J end by 0 bases, with 11 bases between. The CDR3 sequence is 15 residues long.